This TCR delta chain was identified during a study of Vδ1+ human thymocytes. V was pared by 5 bases and J by 8 bases, with 15 bases of the junction left unmatched. CDR1 and CDR2 (germline): TSWWSYY, QGS. CDR3 length: 16 residues. This clone occurred a few times. What it recognizes is unknown. Sequences come from RNA converted to cDNA by reverse transcription. Multiplex PCR used pooled V-gene forward primers and a constant-region reverse primer to amplify CDR3s. TCRdb made new clone calls on the multiplex PCR reads using CATT. In the table there are over 45,000 delta-chain clones, approximately 15% of which are singletons. The study, taken as a whole, reports: Unlike peripheral blood Vdelta1+ controls, thymic delta-chain sequences included about 20% Vdelta2 and few Vdelta3. Highly polyclonal TRG and TRD repertoires with Gaussian CDR3 length distributions appeared in thymus.

The sample was Vdelta1+ gamma-delta thymocytes from the thymus. Documented subset: FACS-sorted CD3+ TCRalphabeta- TCRVdelta1+ TCRVdelta2- thymocytes. The V call is TRDV1, the J call TRDJ1; 9 bases align to TRDD2. The clonotype comes from a boy in the first two years of life who had congenital heart surgery. The CDR3, as DNA: TGTGCTCTTGGGCCGGCCTTCCTACGGTTTTACGGAAAACTCATCTTT. Residues: CALGPAFLRFYGKLIF.